This T cell receptor (beta chain) was identified in a study of cytomegalovirus exposure and HLA in healthy donors. Study-level points and caveats: Some segments of the V type, notably TRBV6-2 and TRBV6-3, were excluded as indistinguishable.

Concerning this clone itself: What it binds is not known.

Amplification used 60 Vbeta primers and 13 Jbeta primers. Generated by immunoSEQ multiplex PCR, the TCRdb table keeps only in-frame clones and is missing some. In the table there are 95,000 to 150,000 clones, more than 65% of which are singletons. With 0 bases clipped from V and 4 bases from J, the junction kept 3 bases outside the gene matches. Germline loops: CDR1 SGHTS, CDR2 YDEGEE. The CDR3 consists of 15 residues. Material for sequencing was PBMCs. The V call is TRBV5-8, the J call TRBJ2-7, with TRBD2 identical over 11 bases. This TCR was sampled from a human donor in good health. CDR3 protein: CASSLVGLADYEQYF. For the CDR3, the DNA is TGTGCCAGCAGCTTGGTGGGACTAGCGGATTACGAGCAGTACTTC.